This TCR beta chain derives from a study of vaccination and CD4 T cells after COVID-19. Whole-study context: The post-vaccine samples came a median roughly 79 days after dose two (range 14 to 241).

The CDR3 loop spans 13 amino acids. Germline V gene sequence: CDR1 MNHEY, CDR2 SVGAGI. Points on this clonotype: What it binds is not known. At one end the junction does not follow the germline gene, possibly because of a read error.

Overall study findings and caveats: The study found median SARS-CoV-2-reactive clonotypes rising from approximately 21 to 38, not significantly.

As for treatment: approximately nine-day PBMC culture with coronavirus spike peptide pools or control peptides (ViraFEST assay). Recorded positive PCR dates fall between March and December 2020, preceding US Alpha, Beta and Delta variants. Approximately 2 million PBMCs were grown per well alongside about 10 IU/ml IL-2 and 7.5 to 10 ug/ml peptide pools. At the Johns Hopkins FTIC core, DNA taken from cultured CD4+ T cells was sequenced by way of the Oncomine TCR Beta short-read assay. From the PCR reads, TCRdb called clonotypes with MiXCR, one entry per CDR3 protein. The repertoire holds about 13,000 distinct CDR3 sequences, with just over 60% as singletons.

The gene calls are TRBV6-5 and TRBJ2-7; D call uncertain. The sequence was obtained from a human donor who had recovered from COVID-19. Sequencing input: CD4+ T cells from blood, cultured in vitro. The CDR3 sequence: CASSYPSSYKQYF. CDR3 nucleotides: TGTGCCAGCAGTTACCCCAGCTCCTACAAGCAGTACTTC.